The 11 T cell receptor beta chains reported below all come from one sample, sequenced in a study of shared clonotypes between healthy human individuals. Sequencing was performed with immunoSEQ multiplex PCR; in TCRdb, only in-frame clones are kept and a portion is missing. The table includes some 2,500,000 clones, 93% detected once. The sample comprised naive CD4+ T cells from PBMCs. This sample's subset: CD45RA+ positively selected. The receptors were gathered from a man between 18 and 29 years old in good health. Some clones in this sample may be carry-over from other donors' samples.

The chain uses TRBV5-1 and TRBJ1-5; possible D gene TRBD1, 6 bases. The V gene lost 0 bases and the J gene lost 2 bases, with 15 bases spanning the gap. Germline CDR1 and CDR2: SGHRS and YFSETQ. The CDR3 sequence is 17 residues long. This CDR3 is CASSLVPRGVGNQPQHF. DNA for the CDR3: TGCGCCAGCAGCTTGGTCCCGAGGGGGGTCGGCAATCAGCCCCAGCATTTT.

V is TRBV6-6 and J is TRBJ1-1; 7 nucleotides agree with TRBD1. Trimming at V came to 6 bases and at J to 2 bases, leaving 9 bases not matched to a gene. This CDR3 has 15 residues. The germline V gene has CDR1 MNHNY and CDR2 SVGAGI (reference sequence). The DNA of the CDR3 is TGTGCCAGCAGAAAAGGTGACAGGGATAACACTGAAGCTTTCTTT. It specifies CASRKGDRDNTEAFF.

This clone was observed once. The CDR3 protein is CASSRTPDEKLFF. CDR3 bases: TGTGCCAGCAGTCGGACCCCTGATGAAAAACTGTTTTTT. The V gene is TRBV6-6, the J gene TRBJ1-4; D call uncertain. V lost 5 bases and J 6 bases, leaving 10 bases between the germline ends. The CDR3 length is 13 residues. The germline V gene encodes CDR1 MNHNY and CDR2 SVGAGI (reference sequence).

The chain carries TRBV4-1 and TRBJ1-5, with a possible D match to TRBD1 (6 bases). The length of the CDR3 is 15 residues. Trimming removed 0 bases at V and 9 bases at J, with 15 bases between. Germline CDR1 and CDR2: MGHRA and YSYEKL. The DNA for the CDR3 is TGCGCCAGCAGCCAAGATCTGGGAACAGGGCGGCCCCAGCATTTT. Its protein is CASSQDLGTGRPQHF.

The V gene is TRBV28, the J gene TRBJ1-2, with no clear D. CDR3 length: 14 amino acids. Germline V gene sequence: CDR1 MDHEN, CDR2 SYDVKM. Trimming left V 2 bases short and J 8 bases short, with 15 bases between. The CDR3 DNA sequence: TGTGCCAGCAGTTTACCTCAGATTCGGCTGGGCTACACCTTC. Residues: CASSLPQIRLGYTF.

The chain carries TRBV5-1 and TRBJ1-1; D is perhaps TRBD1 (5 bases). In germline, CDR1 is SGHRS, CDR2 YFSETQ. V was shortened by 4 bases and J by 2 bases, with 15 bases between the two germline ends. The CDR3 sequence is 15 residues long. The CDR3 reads CASSQASRVNTEAFF. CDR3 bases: TGCGCCAGCAGCCAGGCGAGCAGGGTTAACACTGAAGCTTTCTTT.

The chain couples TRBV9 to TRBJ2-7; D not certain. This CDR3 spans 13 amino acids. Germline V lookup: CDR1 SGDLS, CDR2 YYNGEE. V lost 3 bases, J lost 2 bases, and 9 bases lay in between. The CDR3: CASSAADTYEQYF. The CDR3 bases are TGTGCCAGCAGCGCGGCAGATACCTACGAGCAGTACTTC.

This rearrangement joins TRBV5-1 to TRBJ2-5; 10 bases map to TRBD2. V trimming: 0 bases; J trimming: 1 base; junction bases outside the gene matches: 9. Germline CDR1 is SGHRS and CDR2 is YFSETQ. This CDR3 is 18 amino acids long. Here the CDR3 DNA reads TGCGCCAGCAGCTTGGCCCCTATAGCGGGAGGATCCCAAGAGACCCAGTACTTC. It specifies CASSLAPIAGGSQETQYF. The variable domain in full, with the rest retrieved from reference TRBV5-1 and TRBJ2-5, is KAGVTQTPRYLIKTRGQQVTLSCSPISGHRSVSWYQQTPGQGLQFLFEYFSETQRNKGNFPGRFSGRQFSNSRSEMNVSTLELGDSALYLCASSLAPIAGGSQETQYFGPGTRLLVL.

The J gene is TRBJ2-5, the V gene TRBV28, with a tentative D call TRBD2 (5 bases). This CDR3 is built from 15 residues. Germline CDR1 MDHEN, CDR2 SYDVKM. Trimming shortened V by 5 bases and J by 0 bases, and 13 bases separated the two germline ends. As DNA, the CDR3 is TGTGCCAGCAGTACCCCGGGATCCAACCAAGAGACCCAGTACTTC. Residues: CASSTPGSNQETQYF.

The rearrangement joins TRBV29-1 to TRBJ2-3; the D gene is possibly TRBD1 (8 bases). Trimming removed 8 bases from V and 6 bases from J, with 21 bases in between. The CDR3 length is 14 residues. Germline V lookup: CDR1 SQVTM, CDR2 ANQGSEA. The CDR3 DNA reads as TGCAGCTCGGGGGAGGGGACAGGTGTGGATACGCAGTATTTT. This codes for CSSGEGTGVDTQYF.

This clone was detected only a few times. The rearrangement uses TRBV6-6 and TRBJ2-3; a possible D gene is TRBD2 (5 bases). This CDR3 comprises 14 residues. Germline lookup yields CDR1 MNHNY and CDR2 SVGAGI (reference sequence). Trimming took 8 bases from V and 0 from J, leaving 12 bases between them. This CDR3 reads CASCPRGSTDTQYF. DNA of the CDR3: TGTGCCAGCTGCCCGCGCGGGAGCACAGATACGCAGTATTTT.